This T cell receptor beta chain was sequenced during a study of Ad26.COV2.S vaccination and SARS-CoV-2 variants (dated by TCRdb to the early 2020s). Regarding the complete study: Donors in the vaccine arm were drawn from COV1001, a phase I-IIa trial of Ad26.COV2.S in healthy adults that was multicentre, randomized, double-blind and placebo-controlled. Dosing of Ad26.COV2.S was intramuscular, at either 5x10^10 or 1x10^11 viral particles, delivered as one shot or as two shots spaced 56 days apart. The specificity and breadth of SARS-CoV-2-reactive T cell receptors after Ad26.COV2.S vaccination were assessed by TCRbeta repertoire sequencing. The TCR-sequenced set comprised around 32 samples: approximately 19 Ad26.COV2.S vaccine recipients, 5 placebo recipients and 8 SARS-CoV-2 convalescent individuals. Trial participants were randomized into five groups of five, in which low-dose or high-dose Ad26.COV2.S was given once or twice, or placebo was given on both occasions. Investigators remained blinded to trial group allocation during experiments and outcome assessment. Summary of the overall study and its limitations: The study was not powered for comparison of responses between vaccine doses or regimens. According to the authors, total T cell responses may have been underestimated by the TCR breadth and depth analyses. Higher spike-specific TCR breadth was observed in Ad26.COV2.S recipients than in placebo recipients (P = 0.0014). Substantial breadth of spike-specific CD8+ and CD4+ T cell responses was reported after vaccination. Vaccine and placebo recipients had comparable non-spike TCR breadth, which fits with the vaccine containing only spike.

Per the germline V gene (reference sequence), LNHNV is the CDR1 and YYDKDF is the CDR2. The V and J ends are trimmed by 3 bases and 6 bases, leaving 11 bases between them. The CDR3 measures 14 amino acids from cysteine to phenylalanine. Solely the CDR3 DNA is kept, with 42 bases framed from the first base. TCRbeta CDR3 regions were sequenced with the immunoSEQ Assay. After extraction, genomic DNA underwent amplification by bias-controlled multiplex PCR, followed by high-throughput sequencing. The study's processing was this. Collapsing and filtering of sequences were performed to quantify the absolute abundance of each unique TCRbeta CDR3 region. T cell fraction was estimated by normalization of TCRbeta template counts to usable DNA, with usable DNA being measured through amplification of reference genes present in all nucleated cells. Repertoire TCRs were annotated as SARS-CoV-2-specific by exact matching of V gene, CDR3 amino acid sequence and J gene to a known reactive TCR set. The reference SARS-CoV-2 TCR set was derived from MIRA and filtered for enrichment in COVID-19-positive ImmuneCODE repertoires, a step that removed public or cross-reactive TCRs. Using the MIRA antigens, annotated TCRs were further analysed by specific ORF or by position within an ORF. Depth was the summed frequency of annotated unique rearrangements, while breadth was defined as annotated unique rearrangements over total unique productive rearrangements. Two-sided Wilcoxon rank-sum tests were used to compare TCR breadth between groups. TCRdb's version of the immuneACCESS table is confined to in-frame rearrangements and falls short of the full clone set. An unresolved V gene accounts for under half of the shortfall where checked; the remainder is of unknown origin. V and J calls and clone size come straight from that table; D and trimming were deduced from the DNA. The sample includes about 350,000 clones, with 80% to 90% observed a single time. The ten largest clonotypes hold 3% to 4% of the sample.

The treatment or condition label on this specimen signifies: some 20 received Ad26.COV2.S at low or high dose, single or two shots; several received placebo; per-sample allocation not given. For vaccine and placebo recipients, the sequenced repertoires came from samples collected on day 63 after the first injection. Cohort 1b enrolled some 25 adults aged 18-55 years at a single site in Boston, USA, between 29 July and 7 August 2020. As a vaccine, Ad26.COV2.S was a replication-incompetent adenovirus type 26 vector that expressed a prefusion-stabilized SARS-CoV-2 spike protein derived from the original Wuhan strain. For this clone: Which antigen it targets is not known. Base qualities were left out, and no much larger clone turns up one base away.

This clonotype was sampled from a person between 18 and 60 years old who received the Ad26.COV2.S COVID-19 vaccine or a placebo. The input for sequencing was peripheral blood, taken in a trial of Ad26.COV2.S vaccine versus placebo. The rearrangement joined TRBV15 to TRBJ2-2, with no confident D gene call. For the CDR3, the sequence is CATSSRIEAGELFF. The nucleotides read TGTGCCACCAGCAGCCGAATAGAGGCCGGGGAGCTGTTTTTT.